This T cell receptor (beta chain) was observed in a study of T cells after somatic rescue of genetic block. Per the germline V gene, CDR1 is LNHDA and CDR2 is SQIVND (reference sequence). There are 17 residues in the CDR3. V was clipped by 5 bases and J by 2 bases; unmatched bases: 12. The assay was immunoSEQ multiplex PCR, and TCRdb's table has in-frame clones only and misses some. Of roughly 70,000 clones listed, 92% are singletons. Material: peripheral blood mononuclear cells (PBMCs). The source of this sequence is a man aged 35 to 55. The rearrangement uses TRBV19 and TRBJ1-5; 7 nucleotides line up with TRBD1. The CDR3 nucleotides read TGTGCCAGTAGTGGGGCAGGGGGAGGTAGGGGCAATCAGCCCCAGCATTTT. Translated: CASSGAGGGRGNQPQHF.